This T cell receptor (beta chain) was sequenced in a study of T cells in Graves' hyperthyroidism and ophthalmopathy. The study's findings and limits: Ophthalmopathy got predicted by the model a median about 6.7 months before its onset. Peripheral blood also featured most of the thyroid clonotypes expanded above 0.001.

This clonotype occurred many times. No antigen is known for it. Researchers amplified the TCR beta CDR3 regions from RNA transcripts. TCR CDR3 regions were first amplified by RT-PCR with HTBI primers. TCRdb re-derived calls from the multiplex PCR reads in MiXCR, one entry per CDR3 protein. The profile shows 450,000 to 650,000 distinct CDR3 sequences, 14% of them singletons. Germline loops: CDR1 LNHDA, CDR2 SQIVND (reference sequence). J was trimmed by 2 bases and V by 9 bases; bases with no gene match: 6. The CDR3 totals 15 residues. Uncontrolled infection, other autoimmune disease, pregnancy or lactation barred patients from enrollment. Using around 10 ml of fresh peripheral blood, PBMCs were prepared.

Sequenced input: blood. The V call is TRBV19, the J call TRBJ2-5; 13 bases fit TRBD2. The sequence came from a woman aged 18-29 years with Graves' ophthalmopathy. The DNA of the CDR3 is TGTGCCAGCAGACTAGCGGGAGGCGGGCAAGAGACCCAGTACTTC. Its translation is CASRLAGGGQETQYF.